Below are 19 T cell receptor beta chains sequenced from a single sample in a study of cytomegalovirus exposure and HLA in healthy donors. 60 Vbeta and 13 Jbeta primers were used in PCR. Generated by immunoSEQ multiplex PCR, the TCRdb table keeps only in-frame clones and is missing some. The data show approximately 110,000 clones, with over 60% seen just once and over 5% held by the top ten. The sequenced sample was PBMCs. The source is a female donor in good health and CMV-seropositive.

This chain links TRBV10-3 with TRBJ2-7, with TRBD1 matching 10 bases. V dropped 3 bases and J dropped 4; count of bases not matched to a gene: 12. The germline CDR1 and CDR2 sequences are ENHRY and SYGVKD. The CDR3 spans 17 residues. In DNA form, the CDR3 reads TGTGCCATCAGTGATAGGAGGAGCGGACAGGGGGGATACGAGCAGTACTTC. It yields the protein CAISDRRSGQGGYEQYF.

The chain uses TRBV28 and TRBJ2-7; 8 nucleotides agree with TRBD2. This CDR3 has 15 amino acids. With 5 bases clipped from V and 3 bases from J, the junction kept 9 bases outside the gene matches. CDR1 is MDHEN, CDR2 SYDVKM, per germline. The DNA for the CDR3 is TGTGCCAGCAGTGGGGCGGGAGGCTCTCTCTACGAGCAGTACTTC. Encoded protein: CASSGAGGSLYEQYF. The full variable domain, in which reference TRBV28 and TRBJ2-7 provide the parts outside the CDR3, is DVKVTQSSRYLVKRTGEKVFLECVQDMDHENMFWYRQDPGLGLRLIYFSYDVKMKEKGDIPEGYSVSREKKERFSLILESASTNQTSMYLCASSGAGGSLYEQYFGPGTRLTVT.

V gene TRBV5-5 combines with J gene TRBJ2-6; no reliable D call. With 0 bases removed from V and 0 bases from J, the gap between germline ends came to 7 bases. The V gene's germline CDR1 is SGHKS and CDR2 YYEKEE (reference sequence). The CDR3 totals 16 residues. CDR3 protein: CASSLGSGSGANVLTF. The CDR3 bases are TGTGCCAGCAGCTTGGGTTCGGGCTCTGGGGCCAACGTCCTGACTTTC. Filled out from reference TRBV5-5 and TRBJ2-6, the complete variable domain reads DAGVTQSPTHLIKTRGQQVTLRCSPISGHKSVSWYQQVLGQGPQFIFQYYEKEERGRGNFPDRFSARQFPNYSSELNVNALLLGDSALYLCASSLGSGSGANVLTFGAGSRLTVL.

This clone was found a few times. Here the CDR3 DNA reads TGTGCCAGTAGCTCCGGACAGGCTGCTGGTAATCAGCCCCAGCATTTT. It specifies CASSSGQAAGNQPQHF. The chain carries TRBV19 and TRBJ1-5; TRBD1 matches at 7 bases. J was trimmed by 4 bases and V by 6 bases; bases with no gene match: 12. The length of the CDR3 is 16 residues. The V gene's germline CDR1 is LNHDA and CDR2 SQIVND (reference sequence).

This CDR3 reads CASSSRGLAGVEQYF. The CDR3 region has the DNA TGTGCCAGCAGTTCGAGGGGACTAGCGGGAGTCGAGCAGTACTTC. The V gene is TRBV27, the J gene TRBJ2-7; 14 bases are a match to TRBD2. Losses at the gene ends were 4 bases for V and 6 bases for J; bases not matched to a gene: 5. Germline assignment: CDR1 MNHEY and CDR2 SMNVEV (reference sequence). This CDR3 comprises 15 residues.

V and J are TRBV6-5 and TRBJ1-2; D might be TRBD1 (5 bases). CDR1 is MNHEY and CDR2 is SVGAGI in the germline V gene. CDR3 length: 15 residues. Trimming cost V 3 bases and J 4 bases, with 15 bases left between them. The CDR3 here is CASSYDRTLLYGYTF. The CDR3 bases are TGTGCCAGCAGTTATGACAGAACCCTCCTCTATGGCTACACCTTC.

This chain joins TRBV2 and TRBJ1-6; 7 nucleotides agree with TRBD1. Germline CDR1 and CDR2: SNHLY and FYNNEI. The CDR3 totals 15 residues. V shed 7 bases, J shed 6 bases, and the junction held 9 bases outside the gene matches. The CDR3 region has the DNA TGTGCCAGCAACCGCATGACAGGGTCTAATTCACCCCTCCACTTT. Amino acids: CASNRMTGSNSPLHF.

The chain has TRBV18 and TRBJ1-1, with 7 nucleotides matching TRBD1. Unmatched junction bases numbered 4, after V lost 3 bases and J lost 0 bases. The CDR3 is made up of 15 amino acids. Germline loops: CDR1 KGHSH, CDR2 LQKENI. The CDR3 DNA reads TGTGCCAGCTCACCTCCCGGGACAGTGAACACTGAAGCTTTCTTT. This sequence encodes CASSPPGTVNTEAFF.

The V call is TRBV7-3, the J call TRBJ2-1, with TRBD2 matching 10 bases. The CDR3 covers 16 residues. V dropped 5 bases and J dropped 6; count of bases not matched to a gene: 10. Germline loops: CDR1 SGHTA, CDR2 FQGTGA. The CDR3, as DNA: TGTGCCAGCAGCCCAAGTCGGGCTAGCGGGAGCAATGAGCAGTTCTTC. This translates into CASSPSRASGSNEQFF.

V is TRBV5-4 and J is TRBJ2-5; tentatively, D is TRBD2 (6 bases). This CDR3 contains 14 residues. CDR1 SGHNT and CDR2 YYREEE come from the germline V gene (reference sequence). V dropped 0 bases and J dropped 4 bases, with 10 bases sitting between them. The CDR3 spells CASSLDPGAETQYF. The CDR3 region has the DNA TGTGCCAGCAGCTTGGACCCGGGAGCAGAGACCCAGTACTTC.

This clone appeared a few times. This chain joins TRBV7-3 and TRBJ2-1; unclear D gene. This CDR3 has 15 residues. CDR1 is SGHTA and CDR2 is FQGTGA in the germline V gene. V was clipped by 1 base and J by 6 bases, with 13 bases between them. For the CDR3, the DNA is TGTGCCAGCAGCTTAAGTAGCCAAGTGGCCAATGAGCAGTTCTTC. It translates to CASSLSSQVANEQFF.

This chain uses TRBV29-1 with TRBJ2-4; TRBD1 might be the D (6 bases). Per germline, CDR1 SQVTM and CDR2 ANQGSEA. The CDR3 runs to 15 residues. The ends were cut back, 6 bases at V and 9 bases at J, with 24 bases in the middle. CDR3 residues: CSVSNGGEGSTIQYF. Written as DNA, the CDR3 is TGCAGCGTATCGAATGGGGGCGAGGGGAGTACCATTCAGTACTTC.

There are a few counts of this clone. The rearrangement joins TRBV18 to TRBJ2-5; perhaps TRBD1 as D (6 bases). CDR3 length equals 14 residues. Looked up from germline, CDR1 is KGHSH and CDR2 is LQKENI. Trimming removed 4 bases from V and 2 bases from J, with 11 bases in between. The CDR3 region is CASSLYDRQETQYF. The CDR3 bases are TGTGCCAGCTCACTGTACGACAGGCAAGAGACCCAGTACTTC.

Comment on this clone: At one end the junction does not follow the germline gene, possibly because of a read error. The gene calls are TRBV7-7 and TRBJ2-1, with 10 bases matching TRBD2. Germline V lookup: CDR1 SSHAT, CDR2 FNYEAQ (reference sequence). This CDR3 is 14 amino acids long. CDR3 coding DNA: TGTGCTAGCAGCTTTAGCGGGGGGAACAATGAGCAGTTCTTC. Encoded protein: CASSFSGGNNEQFF.

V and J are TRBV4-2 and TRBJ2-3; 8 bases fit TRBD2. The CDR3 spans 16 residues. Germline CDR1 reads LGHNA; CDR2 reads YNFKEQ. The trim removed 4 bases at V and 3 bases at J, leaving 9 bases unmatched. The CDR3 coding sequence is TGTGCCAGCAGCCTCATCGGGGGGGCTGGGACAGATACGCAGTATTTT. It specifies CASSLIGGAGTDTQYF.

The chain uses TRBV19 and TRBJ2-1, with D possibly TRBD1 on 6 matching bases. The germline CDR1 and CDR2 sequences are LNHDA and SQIVND (reference sequence). V was shortened by 6 bases and J by 0 bases, with 12 bases between the two germline ends. The CDR3 loop spans 15 amino acids. DNA for the CDR3: TGTGCCAGTAGCAGGGGAAAGAGCTCCTACAATGAGCAGTTCTTC. Translated, it gives CASSRGKSSYNEQFF.

The chain employs TRBV7-6 and TRBJ2-1, with 8 nucleotides matching TRBD1. CDR1 is SGHVS, CDR2 FNYEAQ, per germline. J lost 5 bases, V lost 1 base, and 10 bases had no gene match. The CDR3 runs to 17 residues. The CDR3 protein is CASSLGTQGARNNEQFF. In nucleotides, the CDR3 is TGTGCCAGCAGCTTAGGAACCCAGGGGGCGCGAAACAATGAGCAGTTCTTC.

The chain links TRBV7-2 to TRBJ2-2, with D possibly being TRBD1 (6 bases). Germline V gene sequence: CDR1 SGHTA, CDR2 FQGNSA. The CDR3 length is 13 residues. Trimming shortened V by 5 bases and J by 7 bases, and 11 bases separated the two germline ends. The CDR3 region has the DNA TGTGCCAGCAGCCACAGGGACATCGGGGAGCTGTTTTTT. Its protein is CASSHRDIGELFF.

This chain uses TRBV19 with TRBJ2-2, with D maybe TRBD2 (7 bases). Trimming cost V 3 bases and J 5 bases, with 16 bases left between them. This CDR3 is built from 16 residues. From germline, CDR1 is LNHDA and CDR2 SQIVND (reference sequence). The CDR3 DNA is TGTGCCAGTAGTATTGGAGGGGGGGGCCGGACCGGGGAGCTGTTTTTT. Encoded protein: CASSIGGGGRTGELFF.